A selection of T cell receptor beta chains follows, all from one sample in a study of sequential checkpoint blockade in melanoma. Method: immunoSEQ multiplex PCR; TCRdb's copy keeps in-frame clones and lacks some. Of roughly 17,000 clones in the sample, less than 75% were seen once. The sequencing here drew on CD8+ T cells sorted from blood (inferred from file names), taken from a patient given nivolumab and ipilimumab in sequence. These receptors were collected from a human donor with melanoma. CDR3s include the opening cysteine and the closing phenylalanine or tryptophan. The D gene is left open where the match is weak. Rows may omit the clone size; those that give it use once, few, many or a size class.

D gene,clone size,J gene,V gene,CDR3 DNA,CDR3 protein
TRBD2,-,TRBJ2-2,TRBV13,TGTGCCAGCAGCACCCCGACTAGCTTGAACACCGGGGAGCTGTTTTTT,CASSTPTSLNTGELFF
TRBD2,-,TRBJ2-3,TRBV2,TGTGCCAGCAGTGAAGTAGCGGGAAACACAGATACGCAGTATTTT,CASSEVAGNTDTQYF
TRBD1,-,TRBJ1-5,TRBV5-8,TGTGCCAGCAGCCCCGGGACAGGGGGTTTGAGCAATCAGCCCCAGCATTTT,CASSPGTGGLSNQPQHF
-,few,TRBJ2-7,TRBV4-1,TGCGCCAGCAGCCCCCTAGACGGCTACGAGCAGTACTTC,CASSPLDGYEQYF
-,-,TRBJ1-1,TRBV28,TGTGCCAGCAGTTTAAACAGGGACGGCACTGAAGCTTTCTTT,CASSLNRDGTEAFF
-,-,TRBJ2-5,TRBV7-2,TGTGCCAGCAGCTTAGGTGGGGGGGCCGGGGAGACCCAGTACTTC,CASSLGGGAGETQYF
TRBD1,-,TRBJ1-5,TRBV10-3,TGTGCCATCAGTGAGTATGGACAGGGAGGACAGCCCCAGCATTTT,CAISEYGQGGQPQHF
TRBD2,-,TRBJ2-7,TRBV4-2,TGTGCCAGCAGCCGCTATAGCGGGAGCTCCTACGAGCAGTACTTC,CASSRYSGSSYEQYF
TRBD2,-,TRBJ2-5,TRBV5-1,TGCGCCAGCAGCTTGGTTTCCAGCGGGAGGGCCGGGGAGACCCAGTACTTC,CASSLVSSGRAGETQYF
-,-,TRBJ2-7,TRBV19,TGTGCCAGTAGTATGGGCCAGTCCTACGAGCAGTACTTC,CASSMGQSYEQYF
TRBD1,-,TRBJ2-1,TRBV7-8,TGTGCCAGCAGACGATTCCGGGACAGGGATACCTACAATGAGCAGTTCTTC,CASRRFRDRDTYNEQFF
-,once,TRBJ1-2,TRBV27,TGTGCCAGCAGTCCCTTTTTGCAGGCCTCTTTAGACTATGGCTACACCTTC,CASSPFLQASLDYGYTF
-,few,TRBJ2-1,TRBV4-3,TGCGCCAGCAGCCAAGGGTGGGGAGGTACCAATGAGCAGTTCTTC,CASSQGWGGTNEQFF
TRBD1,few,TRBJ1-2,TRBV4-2,TGTGCCAGCAGCCAAATAACAGGGGCCTATGGCTACACCTTC,CASSQITGAYGYTF
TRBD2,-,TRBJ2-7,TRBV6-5,TGTGCCAGCAGTTCAGGACTAGGCGAGCAGTACTTC,CASSSGLGEQYF
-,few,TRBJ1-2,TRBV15,TGTGCCACCAGCAGAGATGCAGGCCTATATGGCTACACCTTC,CATSRDAGLYGYTF
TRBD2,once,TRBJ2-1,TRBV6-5,TGTGCCAGCAGTTACGATGGCACTAGCGGTTACAATGAGCAGTTCTTC,CASSYDGTSGYNEQFF
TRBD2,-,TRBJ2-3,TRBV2,TGTGCGCGGTCTAGCGGGAGAGGAACGCAGTATTTT,CARSSGRGTQYF
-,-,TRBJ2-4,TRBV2,TGTGCCAGCGCCAAGAGCGGACTAGCCAAAAACATTCAGTACTTC,CASAKSGLAKNIQYF
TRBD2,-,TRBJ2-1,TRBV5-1,TGCGCCAGCAGCTTGGAACTAGCGGGGGGGCCTTCCTACAATGAGCAGTTCTTC,CASSLELAGGPSYNEQFF